Below, 26 T cell receptor beta chains from the same sample are listed, as sequenced in a study of CD8 T cells in ankylosing spondylitis. Their cognate antigens are unknown. TCRdb analysed the 5' RACE reads with MiXCR anew, one entry per CDR3 protein. This table holds 500,000 to 550,000 distinct CDR3 sequences, about 13% found once. Whole-study results and caveats: Seven or eight highly homologous variants formed a TCR beta motif that appeared characteristic of ankylosing spondylitis blood.

Material: blood, either unsorted or a sorted T cell fraction (not recorded which). The origin of the receptors is a male donor with ankylosing spondylitis.

This clonotype has ten or more counts. The chain joins TRBV5-1 to TRBJ2-4, with TRBD1 identical over 8 bases. This CDR3 contains 16 residues. CDR1 SGHRS and CDR2 YFSETQ come from the germline V gene. With V trimmed by 3 bases and J by 1 base, 6 bases remained unmatched. In nucleotides, the CDR3 is TGCGCCAGCAGCTCCCAGAGGGACAGGGCCAAAAACATTCAGTACTTC. Amino acids: CASSSQRDRAKNIQYF.

The chain couples TRBV5-5 to TRBJ1-1; D not resolved. The CDR3 runs 14 residues. The germline V gene has CDR1 SGHKS and CDR2 YYEKEE (reference sequence). V was trimmed by 7 bases and J by 4 bases, leaving 17 bases between them. This CDR3 reads CASLSGGGRTEAFF. The DNA for the CDR3 is TGTGCCAGCCTCTCGGGAGGAGGGCGCACTGAAGCTTTCTTT.

This clonotype appeared a few times. The chain has TRBV2 and TRBJ1-6, with TRBD1 matching 9 bases. Germline CDR1 reads SNHLY; CDR2 reads FYNNEI. The trim removed 6 bases at V and 3 bases at J, leaving 6 bases unmatched. The CDR3 is made up of 16 amino acids. CDR3 in DNA: TGTGCCAGCAGACCTCCGGGACAGGGCTATAATTCACCCCTCCACTTT. The encoded protein is CASRPPGQGYNSPLHF. Complete variable domain (other parts from reference TRBV2 and TRBJ1-6): EPEVTQTPSHQVTQMGQEVILRCVPISNHLYFYWYRQILGQKVEFLVSFYNNEISEKSEIFDDQFSVERPDGSNFTLKIRSTKLEDSAMYFCASRPPGQGYNSPLHFGNGTRLTVT.

The chain links TRBV20-1 to TRBJ1-3; D remains unclear. V was trimmed by 6 bases and J by 0 bases, leaving 3 bases between them. The CDR3 is 11 amino acids. Germline-derived CDR1 and CDR2 are DFQATT and SNEGSKA (reference sequence). CDR3 in amino acids: CSALSGNTIYF. The CDR3 DNA reads as TGCAGTGCCCTCTCTGGAAACACCATATATTTT.

This clonotype came up a few times. V gene TRBV20-1 combines with J gene TRBJ2-1, with D perhaps matching TRBD2 (6 bases). The germline gives CDR1 DFQATT, CDR2 SNEGSKA (reference sequence). This CDR3 has 13 amino acids. The V and J ends lost 4 bases and 0 bases respectively, with 7 bases between them. The DNA for the CDR3 is TGCAGTGCTATGCGGGACTCCTACAATGAGCAGTTCTTC. Translated: CSAMRDSYNEQFF.

This clonotype was found a few times. This rearrangement joins TRBV20-1 to TRBJ2-7; D may be TRBD1 or TRBD2 (7 bases each). The CDR3 length is 15 residues. V was shortened by 0 bases and J by 4 bases, with 16 bases between the two germline ends. Germline lookup yields CDR1 DFQATT and CDR2 SNEGSKA (reference sequence). DNA for the CDR3: TGCAGTGCTAGAGATTCCGACAGGGAGGGTTACGAGCAGTACTTC. This sequence encodes CSARDSDREGYEQYF.

The gene calls are TRBV5-1 and TRBJ2-3; D assignment may be TRBD1 or TRBD2 (5 bases each). The CDR3 contains 18 residues. The germline CDR1 and CDR2 sequences are SGHRS and YFSETQ. Trimming shortened V by 0 bases and J by 1 base, and 18 bases separated the two germline ends. The chain's CDR3 is CASSLDPLGVGGTDTQYF. In nucleotides, the CDR3 is TGCGCCAGCAGCTTGGACCCTTTGGGGGTAGGAGGCACAGATACGCAGTATTTT.

The V call is TRBV20-1, the J call TRBJ2-7; 10 bases match TRBD1. The CDR3 spans 15 residues. Germline V gene data show CDR1 as DFQATT and CDR2 as SNEGSKA (reference sequence). V lost 6 bases, J lost 3 bases, and 11 bases stayed unmatched. The CDR3 DNA reads TGCAGTGCCTCACTCCCGGGACAGGGGAACTACGAGCAGTACTTC. Amino acid sequence: CSASLPGQGNYEQYF.

Only a few counts were recorded for this clonotype. This sequence joins TRBV7-2 and TRBJ2-1; 10 nucleotides align to TRBD2. V lost 1 base, J lost 9 bases, and 9 bases stayed unmatched. Germline V gene lookup returns CDR1 SGHTA and CDR2 FQGNSA. The CDR3 is 16 residues long. CDR3 residues: CASSLVAGGVFGEQFF. CDR3 coding DNA: TGTGCCAGCAGCTTAGTAGCGGGAGGTGTCTTCGGTGAGCAGTTCTTC.

The sample holds many counts of this clonotype. The V gene is TRBV5-1, the J gene TRBJ2-3; maybe TRBD1 (7 bases). Germline CDR1 SGHRS, CDR2 YFSETQ. Deletions cut 3 bases from V and 2 bases from J, with 16 bases between. CDR3 length: 16 amino acids. CDR3 nucleotides: TGCGCCAGCAGCTATCGCGGGACAGTACTCACAGATACGCAGTATTTT. Protein sequence: CASSYRGTVLTDTQYF.

The chain couples TRBV6-1 to TRBJ2-2, with D unclear. Germline CDR1 is MNHNS and CDR2 is SASEGT. Trimming shortened V by 2 bases and J by 6 bases, and 7 bases separated the two germline ends. CDR3 length: 13 residues. This CDR3 is CASSEIGPGELFF. The CDR3 DNA reads TGTGCCAGCAGTGAAATAGGACCCGGGGAGCTGTTTTTT.

The chain joins TRBV6-1 to TRBJ2-1, with D possibly matching TRBD2 (7 bases). This CDR3 has 16 amino acids. V was trimmed by 6 bases and J by 2 bases, leaving 17 bases between them. Germline CDR1 and CDR2: MNHNS and SASEGT. The CDR3 here is CASRVGGLDAYNEQFF. The CDR3 DNA sequence: TGTGCCAGCAGAGTCGGGGGGCTAGACGCCTACAATGAGCAGTTCTTC.

This clonotype was seen a handful of times. The chain recombines TRBV20-1 with TRBJ2-1; D is ambiguous. V lost 1 base and J 3 bases, leaving 10 bases between the germline ends. The germline gives CDR1 DFQATT, CDR2 SNEGSKA (reference sequence). The CDR3 is made up of 14 amino acids. DNA for the CDR3: TGCAGTGCTAGAGGTCTCCTCAACTACAATGAGCAGTTCTTC. It specifies CSARGLLNYNEQFF.

This CDR3 is CASSLGQLAGADTQYF. CDR3 sequence (DNA): TGCGCCAGCAGCCTTGGACAGCTAGCGGGAGCCGATACGCAGTATTTT. The V call is TRBV5-1, the J call TRBJ2-3, with 10 bases matching TRBD2. Looked up from germline, CDR1 is SGHRS and CDR2 is YFSETQ. The V gene end was trimmed by 4 bases and the J gene end by 6 bases; junction bases not matched to a gene: 11. The length of the CDR3 is 16 residues.

This clonotype was detected a few times. This chain joins TRBV12-3 or TRBV12-4 and TRBJ2-1; D not resolved. Between the trimmed V and J ends, which lost 3 bases and 2 bases, there was a span of 5 bases. The CDR3 totals 13 residues. The CDR3 DNA follows: TGTGCCAGCAGTTTGGTCGCCTACAATGAGCAGTTCTTC. Its protein product is CASSLVAYNEQFF.

The V call is TRBV15, the J call TRBJ2-5; D might be TRBD1 (5 bases). Per germline, CDR1 LNHNV and CDR2 YYDKDF (reference sequence). Trimming left V 1 base short and J 5 bases short, with 8 bases between. The CDR3 consists of 13 residues. The CDR3 here is CATSRGKGETQYF. In nucleotides, the CDR3 is TGTGCCACCAGCAGAGGGAAGGGGGAGACCCAGTACTTC.

CDR3 residues: CSVEGTSGRRVDDEQFF. In nucleotides, the CDR3 is TGCAGCGTTGAAGGGACTAGCGGGAGGAGGGTAGATGATGAGCAGTTCTTC. V usage is TRBV29-1 and J usage is TRBJ2-1; 14 positions match TRBD2. The CDR3 is 17 residues long. Germline V lookup: CDR1 SQVTM, CDR2 ANQGSEA. Germline trimming cut 1 base from V and 8 bases from J; bases unmatched to any gene: 10.

This clonotype was detected many times. The CDR3, as DNA: TGTGCCAGCAGCCAAGAGGTCCGCTCCTATAATTCACCCCTCCACTTT. The encoded protein is CASSQEVRSYNSPLHF. The genes are TRBV4-2 and TRBJ1-6; D remains unclear. The ends were cut back, 0 bases at V and 0 bases at J, with 6 bases in the middle. CDR3 length equals 16 residues. Germline loops: CDR1 LGHNA, CDR2 YNFKEQ.

This clonotype has only a few counts. The chain has TRBV10-3 and TRBJ2-5; weak D call: TRBD1 (5 bases). Germline V gives CDR1 ENHRY, CDR2 SYGVKD. V gave up 0 bases and J gave up 5 bases, with 10 bases separating them. The CDR3 runs to 14 residues. The CDR3 sequence: CAISESKQAETQYF. The CDR3 DNA reads as TGTGCCATCAGTGAGTCGAAACAGGCGGAGACCCAGTACTTC.

This clonotype was counted ten times or more. The rearrangement uses TRBV12-3 or TRBV12-4 and TRBJ1-6; possible D gene TRBD1, 6 bases. The CDR3 runs to 13 residues. Trimming pared 4 bases from V and 14 bases from J, leaving 15 bases between. CDR3 bases: TGTGCCAGCAGTTCCCAACAGGGTCTGTCCCTCCACTTT. Its protein product is CASSSQQGLSLHF.

The rearrangement uses TRBV20-1 and TRBJ2-7, with no clear D. V lost 3 bases to trimming and J lost 0 bases, with 12 bases between them. The CDR3 is made up of 14 amino acids. The germline gives CDR1 DFQATT, CDR2 SNEGSKA (reference sequence). This CDR3 reads CSASAPGSSYEQYF. CDR3 sequence (DNA): TGCAGTGCTAGTGCCCCAGGCTCCTCCTACGAGCAGTACTTC.

There are a few counts of this clonotype. CDR3 sequence (DNA): TGTGCCAGCGTCTCACAGGCGGGAGGCTATGGCTACACCTTC. It specifies CASVSQAGGYGYTF. The chain recombines TRBV7-9 with TRBJ1-2; tentative D call: TRBD1 (5 bases). The V end lost 8 bases, the J end lost 4 bases, and 17 bases lay between the germline ends. There are 14 residues in the CDR3. The germline CDR1 and CDR2 sequences are SEHNR and FQNEAQ (reference sequence).

The rearrangement uses TRBV19 and TRBJ2-1, with 8 bases identical to TRBD1. There are 11 residues in the CDR3. V was clipped by 6 bases and J by 15 bases; unmatched bases: 7. Per the germline V gene, CDR1 is LNHDA and CDR2 is SQIVND (reference sequence). CDR3 protein: CASRLEDRAFF. Written as DNA, the CDR3 is TGTGCCAGTAGATTAGAGGACAGGGCGTTCTTC.

The gene calls are TRBV20-1 and TRBJ2-5; D gene uncertain. The germline V and J ends were trimmed by 6 bases and 5 bases, with 16 bases remaining between them. Germline V gene data show CDR1 as DFQATT and CDR2 as SNEGSKA (reference sequence). The CDR3 is made up of 13 amino acids. This CDR3 reads CSALWQLVETQYF. CDR3 DNA sequence: TGCAGTGCCCTGTGGCAATTAGTGGAGACCCAGTACTTC.

Many counts were recorded for this clonotype. CDR3 residues: CASSDVTSGVTDTQYF. The CDR3 DNA follows: TGTGCCAGCAGCGACGTCACTAGCGGGGTCACAGATACGCAGTATTTT. The chain recombines TRBV4-2 with TRBJ2-3; TRBD2 agrees at 10 bases. From germline, CDR1 is LGHNA and CDR2 YNFKEQ. V trimming: 5 bases; J trimming: 2 bases; junction bases outside the gene matches: 7. This CDR3 region has 16 residues.

There are many counts of this clonotype. The rearrangement links TRBV12-3 or TRBV12-4 to TRBJ1-2; D not resolved. Deletions cut 1 base from V and 5 bases from J, with 8 bases between. This CDR3 is 13 amino acids long. This CDR3 reads CASSLGEEYGYTF. CDR3 sequence (DNA): TGTGCCAGCAGTTTAGGGGAGGAATATGGCTACACCTTC.